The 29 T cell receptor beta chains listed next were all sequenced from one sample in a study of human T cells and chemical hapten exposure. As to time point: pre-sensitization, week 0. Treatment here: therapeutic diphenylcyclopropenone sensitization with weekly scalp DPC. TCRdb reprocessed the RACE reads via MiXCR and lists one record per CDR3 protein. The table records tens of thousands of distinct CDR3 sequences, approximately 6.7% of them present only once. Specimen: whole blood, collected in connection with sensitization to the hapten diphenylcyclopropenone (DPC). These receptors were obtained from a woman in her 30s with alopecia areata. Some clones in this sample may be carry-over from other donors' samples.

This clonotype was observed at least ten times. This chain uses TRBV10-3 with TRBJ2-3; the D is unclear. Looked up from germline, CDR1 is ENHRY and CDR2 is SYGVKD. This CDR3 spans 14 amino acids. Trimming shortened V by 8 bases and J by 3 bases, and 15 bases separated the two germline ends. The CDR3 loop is CAIAETRLTDTQYF. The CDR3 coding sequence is TGTGCCATCGCTGAGACTCGGTTAACAGATACGCAGTATTTT.

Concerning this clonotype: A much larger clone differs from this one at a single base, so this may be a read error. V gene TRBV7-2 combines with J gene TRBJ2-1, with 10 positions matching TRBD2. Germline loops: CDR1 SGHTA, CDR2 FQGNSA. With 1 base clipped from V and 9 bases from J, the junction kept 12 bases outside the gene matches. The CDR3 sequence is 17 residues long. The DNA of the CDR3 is TGTGCCAGCAGCTTAGAGGGACTAGCGAGGGGGAATGGTGAGCAGTTCTTC. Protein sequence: CASSLEGLARGNGEQFF. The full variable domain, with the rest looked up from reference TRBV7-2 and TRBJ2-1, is GAGVSQSPSNKVTEKGKDVELRCDPISGHTALYWYRQSLGQGLEFLIYFQGNSAPDKSGLPSDRFSAERTGGSVSTLTIQRTQQEDSAVYLCASSLEGLARGNGEQFFGPGTRLTVL.

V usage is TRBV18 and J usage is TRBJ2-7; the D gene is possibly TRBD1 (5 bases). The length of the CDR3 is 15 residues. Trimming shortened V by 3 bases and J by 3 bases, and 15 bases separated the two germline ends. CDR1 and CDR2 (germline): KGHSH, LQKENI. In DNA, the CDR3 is TGTGCCAGCTCACCCGTGGGGCAGGGCCTCTACGAGCAGTACTTC. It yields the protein CASSPVGQGLYEQYF.

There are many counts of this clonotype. The CDR3: CASSYGVIGRTDTQYF. The CDR3 DNA is TGTGCCAGCAGTTACGGGGTTATAGGTCGCACAGATACGCAGTATTTT. The V call is TRBV6-5, the J call TRBJ2-3, with no clear D. Germline CDR1 and CDR2: MNHEY and SVGAGI. The V end lost 2 bases, the J end lost 1 base, and 13 bases lay between the germline ends. CDR3 size: 16 residues.

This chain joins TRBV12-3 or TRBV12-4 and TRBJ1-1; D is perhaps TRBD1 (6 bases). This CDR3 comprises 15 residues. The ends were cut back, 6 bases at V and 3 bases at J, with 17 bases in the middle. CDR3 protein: CASSLPSGGDTEAFF. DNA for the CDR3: TGTGCCAGCAGCCTACCTTCCGGGGGCGACACTGAAGCTTTCTTT.

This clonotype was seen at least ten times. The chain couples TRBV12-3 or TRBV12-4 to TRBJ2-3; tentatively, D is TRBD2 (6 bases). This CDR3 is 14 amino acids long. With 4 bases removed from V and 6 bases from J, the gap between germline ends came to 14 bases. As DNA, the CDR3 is TGTGCCAGCAGTTACGGAGGGTCGGGGGATACGCAGTATTTT. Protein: CASSYGGSGDTQYF.

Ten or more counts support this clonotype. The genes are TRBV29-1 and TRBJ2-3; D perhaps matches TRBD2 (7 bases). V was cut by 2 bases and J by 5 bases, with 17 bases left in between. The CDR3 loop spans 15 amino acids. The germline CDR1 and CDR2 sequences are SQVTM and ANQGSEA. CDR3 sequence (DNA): TGCAGCGTTGAACACCGGGGGGCCCCCGGAGATACGCAGTATTTT. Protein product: CSVEHRGAPGDTQYF.

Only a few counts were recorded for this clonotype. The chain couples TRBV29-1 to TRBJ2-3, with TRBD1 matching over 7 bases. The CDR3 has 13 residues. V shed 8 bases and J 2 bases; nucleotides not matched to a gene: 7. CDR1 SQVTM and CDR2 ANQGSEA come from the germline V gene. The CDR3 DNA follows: TGCAGCACGAGGGACAGTTTCACAGATACGCAGTATTTT. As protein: CSTRDSFTDTQYF.

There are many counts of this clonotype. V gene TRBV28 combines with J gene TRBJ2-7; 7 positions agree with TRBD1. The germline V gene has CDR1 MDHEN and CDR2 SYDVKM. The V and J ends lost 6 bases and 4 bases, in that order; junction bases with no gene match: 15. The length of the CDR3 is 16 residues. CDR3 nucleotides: TGTGCCAGCAGCTACAACATAGGGCAGGGGGAATACGAGCAGTACTTC. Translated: CASSYNIGQGEYEQYF.

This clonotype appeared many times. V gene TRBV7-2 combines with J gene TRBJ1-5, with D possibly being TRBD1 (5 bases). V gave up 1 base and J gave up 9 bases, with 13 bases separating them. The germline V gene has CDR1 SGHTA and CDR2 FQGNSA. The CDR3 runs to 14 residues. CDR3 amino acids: CASSLGKGPGPQHF. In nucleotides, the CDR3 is TGTGCCAGCAGCTTAGGCAAGGGACCAGGGCCCCAGCATTTT.

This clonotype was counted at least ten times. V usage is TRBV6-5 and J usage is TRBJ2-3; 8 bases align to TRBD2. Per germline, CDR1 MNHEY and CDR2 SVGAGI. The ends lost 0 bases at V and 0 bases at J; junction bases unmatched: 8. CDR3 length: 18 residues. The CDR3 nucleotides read TGTGCCAGCAGTTACTCGATGGGAGCGGGGGCCAGCACAGATACGCAGTATTTT. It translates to CASSYSMGAGASTDTQYF.

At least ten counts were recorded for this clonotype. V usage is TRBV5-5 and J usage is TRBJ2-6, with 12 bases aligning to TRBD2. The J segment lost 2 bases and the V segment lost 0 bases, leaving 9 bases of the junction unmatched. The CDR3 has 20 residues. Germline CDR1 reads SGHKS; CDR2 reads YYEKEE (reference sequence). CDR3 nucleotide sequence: TGTGCCAGCAGCTTGGCAGCCCTAGCGGGGGGGCCTGCTGGGGCCAACGTCCTGACTTTC. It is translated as CASSLAALAGGPAGANVLTF. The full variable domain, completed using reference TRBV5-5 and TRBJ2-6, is DAGVTQSPTHLIKTRGQQVTLRCSPISGHKSVSWYQQVLGQGPQFIFQYYEKEERGRGNFPDRFSARQFPNYSSELNVNALLLGDSALYLCASSLAALAGGPAGANVLTFGAGSRLTVL.

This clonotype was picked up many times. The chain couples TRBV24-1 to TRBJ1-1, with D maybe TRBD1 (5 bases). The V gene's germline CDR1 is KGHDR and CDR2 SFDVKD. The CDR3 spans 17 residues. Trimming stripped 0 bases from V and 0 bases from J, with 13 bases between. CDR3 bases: TGTGCCACCAGTGATTTGTGGGACGAAAGCATGAACACTGAAGCTTTCTTT. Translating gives CATSDLWDESMNTEAFF.

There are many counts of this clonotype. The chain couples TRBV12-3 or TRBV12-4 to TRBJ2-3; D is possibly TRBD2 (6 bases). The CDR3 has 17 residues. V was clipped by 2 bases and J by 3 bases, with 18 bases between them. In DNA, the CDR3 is TGTGCCAGCAGTTTATTACGTATTGGGGGGATTACAGATACGCAGTATTTT. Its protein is CASSLLRIGGITDTQYF.

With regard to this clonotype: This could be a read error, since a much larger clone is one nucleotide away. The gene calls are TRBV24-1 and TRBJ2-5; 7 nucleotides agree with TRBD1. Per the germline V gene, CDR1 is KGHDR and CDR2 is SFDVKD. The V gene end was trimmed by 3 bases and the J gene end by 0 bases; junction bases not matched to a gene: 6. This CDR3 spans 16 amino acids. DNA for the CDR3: TGTGCCACCAGTGATGTCAGGACAGGTGACCAAGAGACCCAGTACTTC. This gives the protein CATSDVRTGDQETQYF.

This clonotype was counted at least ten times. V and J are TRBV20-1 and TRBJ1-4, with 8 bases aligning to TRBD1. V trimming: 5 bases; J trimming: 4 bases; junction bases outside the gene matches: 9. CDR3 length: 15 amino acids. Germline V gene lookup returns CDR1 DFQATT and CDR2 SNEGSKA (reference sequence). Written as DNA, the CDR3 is TGCAGTGCTCGGACAGGGTTCCTGAGTAATGAAAAACTGTTTTTT. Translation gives CSARTGFLSNEKLFF.

CDR3 sequence reads: CASSQSPGEVPSYTF. In DNA form, the CDR3 reads TGTGCCAGCAGCCAATCCCCGGGTGAGGTGCCAAGCTACACCTTC. V and J are TRBV16 and TRBJ1-2; no clear D gene. The CDR3 is 15 amino acids. CDR1 and CDR2 (germline): KGHSY, FQNENV. V was clipped by 0 bases and J by 9 bases, with 17 bases between them.

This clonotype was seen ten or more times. The CDR3: CASSNLDRAADTQYF. CDR3 nucleotide sequence: TGTGCCAGCAGTAACCTGGACAGGGCCGCAGATACGCAGTATTTT. The chain couples TRBV6-6 to TRBJ2-3, with 8 bases lining up with TRBD1. J gave up 4 bases and V 5 bases, and 8 bases lay outside the gene matches. This CDR3 is built from 15 residues. Per germline, CDR1 MNHNY and CDR2 SVGAGI (reference sequence).

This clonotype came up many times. In nucleotides, the CDR3 is TGCAGTGCTAGAGAGAGCAATCAGCCCCAGCATTTT. It yields the protein CSARESNQPQHF. This chain links TRBV20-1 with TRBJ1-5; D is unclear. Germline V gene sequence: CDR1 DFQATT, CDR2 SNEGSKA (reference sequence). The V end lost 0 bases, the J end lost 1 base, and 1 base lay between the germline ends. The CDR3 is 12 amino acids.

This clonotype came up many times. The CDR3 coding sequence is TGTGCCATCAGTGGACCTGCCTACAATGAGCAGTTCTTC. This gives the protein CAISGPAYNEQFF. The chain employs TRBV10-3 and TRBJ2-1; no definite D call. The CDR3 spans 13 residues. Germline values: CDR1 ENHRY, CDR2 SYGVKD. The ends were cut back, 4 bases at V and 2 bases at J, with 6 bases in the middle.

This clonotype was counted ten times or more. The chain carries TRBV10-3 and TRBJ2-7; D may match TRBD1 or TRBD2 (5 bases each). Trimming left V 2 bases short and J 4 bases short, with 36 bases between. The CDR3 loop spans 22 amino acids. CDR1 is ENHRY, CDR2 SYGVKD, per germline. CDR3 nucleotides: TGTGCCATCAGTGAGACTCGGTGGACCGGGACCACAAGCAAGACCGGGGATTACGAGCAGTACTTC. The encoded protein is CAISETRWTGTTSKTGDYEQYF.

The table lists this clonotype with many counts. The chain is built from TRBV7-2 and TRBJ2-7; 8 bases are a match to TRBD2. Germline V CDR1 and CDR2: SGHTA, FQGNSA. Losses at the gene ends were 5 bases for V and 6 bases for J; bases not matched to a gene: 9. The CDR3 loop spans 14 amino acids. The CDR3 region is CASSGRGGSGEQYF. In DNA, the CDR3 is TGTGCCAGCAGCGGACGCGGGGGGTCGGGCGAGCAGTACTTC.

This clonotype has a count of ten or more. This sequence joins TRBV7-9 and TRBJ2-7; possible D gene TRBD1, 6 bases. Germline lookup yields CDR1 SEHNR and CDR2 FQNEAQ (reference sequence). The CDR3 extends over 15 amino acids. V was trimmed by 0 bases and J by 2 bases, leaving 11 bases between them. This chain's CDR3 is CASSLARDIAYEQYF. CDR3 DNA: TGTGCCAGCAGCTTAGCCCGGGACATAGCCTACGAGCAGTACTTC.

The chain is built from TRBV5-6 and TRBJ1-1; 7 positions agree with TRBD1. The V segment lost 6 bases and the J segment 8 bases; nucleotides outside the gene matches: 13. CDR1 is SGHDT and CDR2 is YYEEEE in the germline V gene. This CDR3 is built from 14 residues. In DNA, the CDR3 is TGTGCCAGCAACGAGGGACAGAAGGAGACGGAAGCTTTCTTT. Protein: CASNEGQKETEAFF.

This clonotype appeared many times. The CDR3 region is CASSLKRNRGSNEKLFF. In DNA form, the CDR3 reads TGTGCCAGCAGCTTAAAGCGCAACAGGGGCTCTAATGAAAAACTGTTTTTT. The chain joins TRBV7-8 to TRBJ1-4; TRBD1 agrees at 7 bases. This CDR3 is 17 amino acids long. From germline, CDR1 is SGHVS and CDR2 FQNEAQ. J lost 3 bases, V lost 2 bases, and 9 bases had no gene match.

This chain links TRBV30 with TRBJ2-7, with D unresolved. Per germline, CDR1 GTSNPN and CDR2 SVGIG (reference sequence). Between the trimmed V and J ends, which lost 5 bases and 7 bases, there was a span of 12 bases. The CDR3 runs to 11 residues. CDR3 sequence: CAWSWGGEQYF. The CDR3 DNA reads TGTGCCTGGTCGTGGGGTGGGGAGCAGTACTTC.

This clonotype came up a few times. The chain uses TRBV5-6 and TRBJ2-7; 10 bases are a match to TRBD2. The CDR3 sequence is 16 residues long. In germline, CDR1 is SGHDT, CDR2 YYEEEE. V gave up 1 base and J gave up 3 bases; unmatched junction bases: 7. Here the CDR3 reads CASSLNWTSGYYEQYF. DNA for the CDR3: TGTGCCAGCAGCTTGAATTGGACTAGCGGTTACTACGAGCAGTACTTC.

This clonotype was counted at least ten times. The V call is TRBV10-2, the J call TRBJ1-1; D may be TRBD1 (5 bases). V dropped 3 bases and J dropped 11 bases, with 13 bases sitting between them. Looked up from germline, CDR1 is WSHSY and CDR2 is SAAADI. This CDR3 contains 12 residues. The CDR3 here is CASSDLGGLAFF. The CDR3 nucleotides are TGCGCCAGCAGTGATCTTGGGGGTTTGGCTTTCTTT.

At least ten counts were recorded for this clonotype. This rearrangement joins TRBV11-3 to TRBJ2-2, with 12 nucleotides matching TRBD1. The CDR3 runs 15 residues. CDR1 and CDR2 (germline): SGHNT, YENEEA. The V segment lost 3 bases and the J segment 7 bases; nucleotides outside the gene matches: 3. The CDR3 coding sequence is TGTGCCAGCAGCTTCGGGACAGGGGGCGTCGGGGAGCTGTTTTTT. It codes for CASSFGTGGVGELFF.